A single sample is the source of the 13 T cell receptor beta chains below, sequenced in a study of blood T cell repertoires in COVID-19 (dated by TCRdb to about 2020). The library was obtained by the immunoSEQ multiplex PCR assay. Sourced from immuneACCESS, this table was stored by TCRdb with only in-frame sequences that have V and J called. A share of the clones is absent; for the studies checked, an unresolved V gene accounts for under half, and the remainder has no known explanation. The sample table holds under 150,000 clones, of which over 60% were seen once. Clones ranked in the top ten supply around 4.1% of the sample. Material for sequencing was peripheral blood. The receptors were sampled from a woman over 75 with acute or convalescent COVID-19.

This sequence joins TRBV7-3 and TRBJ1-1; D is perhaps TRBD1 (6 bases). The germline gives CDR1 SGHTA, CDR2 FQGTGA. The CDR3 has 14 residues. V shed 1 base and J shed 7 bases, with 13 bases lying between them. The CDR3 sequence is CASSLNSGVNEAFF. The CDR3 DNA reads as TGTGCCAGCAGCTTAAATTCAGGGGTTAATGAAGCTTTCTTT.

The chain combines TRBV6-2 or TRBV6-3 with TRBJ2-2, with 9 bases matching TRBD2. This CDR3 has 17 residues. V dropped 6 bases and J dropped 3; count of bases not matched to a gene: 11. Germline CDR1 and CDR2: MNHEY and SVGEGT. In DNA, the CDR3 is TGTGCCAGCAGCCCTCATGGGAGGACTAGCGACACCGGGGAGCTGTTTTTT. Protein product: CASSPHGRTSDTGELFF.

Only a few counts were recorded for this clone. This chain joins TRBV7-2 and TRBJ1-2; TRBD1 aligns across 12 bases. Germline lookup yields CDR1 SGHTA and CDR2 FQGNSA. The CDR3 loop spans 16 amino acids. Trimming at V came to 5 bases and at J to 6 bases, leaving 10 bases not matched to a gene. The CDR3 spells CASSPRDRGLRNGYTF. CDR3 bases: TGTGCCAGCAGCCCCCGGGACAGGGGGCTCCGGAATGGCTACACCTTC.

Concerning this clone itself: Other DNA sequences in this specimen translate into the identical CDR3. This chain links TRBV19 with TRBJ1-1, with no clear D. Germline V CDR1 and CDR2: LNHDA, SQIVND (reference sequence). The V end lost 1 base, the J end lost 1 base, and 4 bases lay between the germline ends. This CDR3 comprises 13 residues. CDR3 nucleotide sequence: TGTGCCAGTAGTATAGGCGAGAACACTGAAGCTTTCTTT. Residues: CASSIGENTEAFF.

This chain joins TRBV6-5 and TRBJ1-4; D is undetermined. V lost 4 bases, J lost 0 bases, and 12 bases lay in between. Germline CDR1 is MNHEY and CDR2 is SVGAGI. The CDR3 length is 16 residues. The CDR3 bases are TGTGCCAGCAGTTTGTTCCAGGCAGCAACTAATGAAAAACTGTTTTTT. Its translation: CASSLFQAATNEKLFF.

The J gene is TRBJ2-7, the V gene TRBV5-4; 7 bases are shared with TRBD2. V lost 0 bases to trimming and J lost 1 base; unmatched junction nucleotides: 4. Germline V CDR1 and CDR2: SGHNT, YYREEE (reference sequence). This CDR3 region has 15 residues. The CDR3 region is CASSLVGTTSYEQYF. The CDR3 bases are TGTGCCAGCAGCTTGGTGGGGACTACATCCTACGAGCAGTACTTC.

This chain uses TRBV2 with TRBJ2-5; TRBD1 agrees at 8 bases. Trimming at V came to 2 bases and at J to 5 bases, leaving 7 bases not matched to a gene. CDR1 is SNHLY and CDR2 is FYNNEI in the germline V gene. The CDR3 consists of 15 residues. The DNA of the CDR3 is TGTGCCAGCAGTGAATATCAGGGGGCGCTGGAGACCCAGTACTTC. It specifies CASSEYQGALETQYF.

This rearrangement joins TRBV18 to TRBJ1-1; D perhaps matches TRBD1 (5 bases). The CDR3 length is 15 residues. Germline-derived CDR1 and CDR2 are KGHSH and LQKENI. With 11 bases removed from V and 0 bases from J, the gap between germline ends came to 19 bases. The CDR3 here is CAGGTSPVMNTEAFF. CDR3 DNA: TGTGCCGGGGGGACTTCTCCGGTCATGAACACTGAAGCTTTCTTT. Complete variable domain (other parts from reference TRBV18 and TRBJ1-1): NAGVMQNPRHLVRRRGQEARLRCSPMKGHSHVYWYRQLPEEGLKFMVYLQKENIIDESGMPKERFSAEFPKEGPSILRIQQVVRGDSAAYFCAGGTSPVMNTEAFFGQGTRLTVV.

The rearrangement links TRBV28 to TRBJ1-2, with 7 bases fitting TRBD1. In germline, CDR1 is MDHEN, CDR2 SYDVKM. V shed 4 bases, J shed 2 bases, and the junction held 4 bases outside the gene matches. The CDR3 consists of 14 residues. Written as DNA, the CDR3 is TGTGCCAGCAGTTCGACAGGGTGGAACTATGGCTACACCTTC. Residues: CASSSTGWNYGYTF.

The CDR3 DNA follows: TGTGCCAGTTCCCTATCCTCTGGGGCCAACGTCCTGACTTTC. It is translated as CASSLSSGANVLTF. The V gene is TRBV19, the J gene TRBJ2-6; D gene unclear. This CDR3 spans 14 amino acids. V was clipped by 8 bases and J by 0 bases, with 8 bases between them. Per the germline V gene, CDR1 is LNHDA and CDR2 is SQIVND (reference sequence).

The rearrangement joins TRBV4-2 to TRBJ1-3, with 8 positions matching TRBD1. CDR3 size: 17 residues. The trim removed 4 bases at V and 4 bases at J, leaving 12 bases unmatched. The germline V gene encodes CDR1 LGHNA and CDR2 YNFKEQ. The CDR3 DNA reads as TGTGCCAGCAGCCGCGAGGGGACAGGCCTTTCGGGAAACACCATATATTTT. The encoded protein is CASSREGTGLSGNTIYF.

CDR3 protein: CASSLGPGETQYF. CDR3 DNA: TGTGCCAGCAGCTTAGGCCCCGGGGAGACCCAGTACTTC. The chain recombines TRBV7-2 with TRBJ2-5; unclear D gene. CDR3 length: 13 amino acids. Germline loops: CDR1 SGHTA, CDR2 FQGNSA. Trimming removed 1 base at V and 5 bases at J, with 8 bases between.

The V gene is TRBV29-1, the J gene TRBJ1-1; possibly TRBD1 for D (5 bases). The CDR3 has 13 residues. V gave up 3 bases and J gave up 2 bases, with 10 bases separating them. Germline V lookup: CDR1 SQVTM, CDR2 ANQGSEA. The CDR3 is CSVDPGINTEAFF. The CDR3 DNA is TGCAGCGTTGATCCAGGGATAAACACTGAAGCTTTCTTT.